These T cell receptor beta chains were read from a single sample in a study of Ad26.COV2.S vaccination and SARS-CoV-2 variants. Sequenced by immunoSEQ multiplex PCR; TCRdb stores in-frame clones only, minus some. The repertoire holds a few hundred thousand clones, with roughly 80% as singletons. The specimen comprised peripheral blood, sampled in a trial of Ad26.COV2.S vaccine versus placebo. The receptors here all came from a person aged 18-60 years who received the Ad26.COV2.S COVID-19 vaccine or a placebo. Both conserved end residues are part of each CDR3. Each record gives: D gene, V gene, clone size, J gene, CDR3 DNA, CDR3 protein. The D gene is left open where the match is weak. Size values are once, few and many counts, or a class for expanded clones, and some rows have none.

-	TRBV6-5	-	TRBJ1-2	TGTGCCAGCAGGCTAGGGGGGACGGCTGACTACACCTTC	CASRLGGTADYTF
TRBD1	TRBV2	-	TRBJ1-1	TGTGCCAGCAGTGAAGACAGGGGTGAAGCTTTCTTT	CASSEDRGEAFF
-	TRBV5-4	-	TRBJ2-5	TGTGCCAGCAGCTTTAGCAACCAAGAGACCCAGTACTTC	CASSFSNQETQYF
-	TRBV6-5	-	TRBJ1-5	TGTGCCAGCAGTAGGTATAGCAATCAGCCCCAGCATTTT	CASSRYSNQPQHF
TRBD2	TRBV4-1	-	TRBJ2-1	TGCGCCAGCAGCCAAGACCGCGGGGGACTACTTTCCTACAATGAGCAGTTCTTC	CASSQDRGGLLSYNEQFF
TRBD1	TRBV29-1	-	TRBJ1-1	TGCAGCTCGGGGACAGGGGGCTCTGAAGCTTTCTTT	CSSGTGGSEAFF
-	TRBV27	-	TRBJ1-1	TGTGCCAGCAGTTTATCGTGGGGAGCGAACACTGAAGCTTTCTTT	CASSLSWGANTEAFF
TRBD1	TRBV29-1	-	TRBJ2-1	TGCAGCGCCTCAGGGGGAAGGTACAATGAGCAGTTCTTC	CSASGGRYNEQFF
-	TRBV6-5	-	TRBJ1-1	TGTGCCAGCAGCGGATGGACGGCGAACACTGAAGCTTTCTTT	CASSGWTANTEAFF
-	TRBV5-1	-	TRBJ1-2	TGCGCCAGCAGCCCCCCTAGTCCGGGCGGATCTGGCTACACCTTC	CASSPPSPGGSGYTF
-	TRBV12-3/TRBV12-4	-	TRBJ1-6	TGTGCCAGCAGTCGCAATTCACCCCTCCACTTT	CASSRNSPLHF
-	TRBV27	once	TRBJ1-2	TGTGCCAGCAGTTCCCCGGGGGGTGGGCACTATGGCTACACCTTC	CASSSPGGGHYGYTF
-	TRBV29-1	once	TRBJ2-1	TGCAGCGTTGAATCCCTAGGACTTAATGAGCAGTTCTTC	CSVESLGLNEQFF
-	TRBV3-1/TRBV3-2	-	TRBJ2-7	TGTGCCAGCAGCCCCGGGTGGGGGGCGGTCGGTTACGAGCAGTACTTC	CASSPGWGAVGYEQYF
-	TRBV2	-	TRBJ1-5	TGTGCCAGCAGTGACCCGAAGGACAGATCTCAGCCCCAGCATTTT	CASSDPKDRSQPQHF
-	TRBV15	-	TRBJ1-2	TGTGCCACCAGCGCCGACAGACTCAACTATGGCTACACCTTC	CATSADRLNYGYTF
TRBD1	TRBV19	-	TRBJ1-2	TGTGCCAGTAGTCTCTGGACAGGGGACTACACCTTC	CASSLWTGDYTF
-	TRBV2	-	TRBJ2-3	TGTGCCAGCAGCGCCAACAGCCCCAGGGGCACAGATACGCAGTATTTT	CASSANSPRGTDTQYF
-	TRBV27	-	TRBJ2-7	TGTGCCAGCAACTCTCTAGAAGGTCATTACGAGCAGTACTTC	CASNSLEGHYEQYF
-	TRBV30	-	TRBJ1-5	TGTGCCTGGAGCACCTGGGGGCAGGGCGGTAAGCCCCAGCATTTT	CAWSTWGQGGKPQHF
-	TRBV7-2	-	TRBJ2-1	TGTGCCAGCAGCTTTTGGGGGACCGAGACCGGCTGTTTCTTC	CASSFWGTETGCFF
TRBD1	TRBV6-1	-	TRBJ1-5	TGTGCCAGCAGTGAAGCGAGCAGGGGGCGAAATCAGCCCCAGCATTTT	CASSEASRGRNQPQHF
-	TRBV19	once	TRBJ2-1	TGTGCCAGTAGTATGGGGAGGGGGCGAAGAGAGCAGTTCTTC	CASSMGRGRREQFF
-	TRBV5-1	-	TRBJ2-2	TGCGCCAGCAGCCTCCCCGGGGTGGGAGCCGGGGAGCTGTTTTTT	CASSLPGVGAGELFF
-	TRBV7-2	-	TRBJ2-2	TGTGCCAGCAGCTCAGGTGACGGGGCCAACACCGGGGAGCTGTTTTTT	CASSSGDGANTGELFF
-	TRBV10-2	once	TRBJ2-7	TGCGCCAGCAGTGAGTCCCCAGCGAGCTCCTACGAGCAGTACTTC	CASSESPASSYEQYF
-	TRBV5-4	-	TRBJ1-1	TGTGCCAGCAGGAAAGACAGGTCGAGAACTTTCTTT	CASRKDRSRTFF
TRBD1	TRBV11-3	-	TRBJ2-2	TGTGCCAGCAGCCGGACAGGGACCGCCGGGGAGCTGTTTTTT	CASSRTGTAGELFF
-	TRBV24-1	-	TRBJ2-5	TGTGCCACCAGTGATTTTGAGGGATCAGGGGAGACCCAGTACTTC	CATSDFEGSGETQYF
-	TRBV5-1	-	TRBJ2-7	TGCGCCAGCAGCTCTGACTACGAGCAGTACTTC	CASSSDYEQYF
-	TRBV13	-	TRBJ2-3	TGTGCCAGCAGCTCCTTAGCCAAATCTTACTACACAGATACGCAGTATTTT	CASSSLAKSYYTDTQYF
-	TRBV12-5	-	TRBJ2-5	TGTGCTAGTGGTTCTAAGGGGGGAGCGGAGACCCAGTACTTC	CASGSKGGAETQYF
-	TRBV4-3	-	TRBJ2-5	TGCGCCAGCAGCCAAGATGGCAACCAAGAGACCCAGTACTTC	CASSQDGNQETQYF
TRBD1	TRBV3-1/TRBV3-2	-	TRBJ2-5	TGTGCCAGCAGCCGCGACAGGGGGAGAACCCAGTACTTC	CASSRDRGRTQYF
-	TRBV2	-	TRBJ1-1	TGTGCCAGCAGCTCAAGCTATAATGTTCGCGAAGCTTTCTTT	CASSSSYNVREAFF
-	TRBV5-1	-	TRBJ2-3	TGCGCCAGCAGCTTGGTCTTAGATACGCAGTATTTT	CASSLVLDTQYF
-	TRBV4-1	-	TRBJ2-7	TGCGCCAGCAGCCAGGGTCAGGAGTTGTCCTACGAGCAGTACTTC	CASSQGQELSYEQYF
-	TRBV29-1	-	TRBJ2-3	TGCAGCGTCGCCGGGCGACACACAGATACGCAGTATTTT	CSVAGRHTDTQYF
-	TRBV5-1	-	TRBJ2-5	TGCGCCAGCAGCTTGGTGGGCAGCCAAGAGACCCAGTACTTC	CASSLVGSQETQYF
-	TRBV21-1	-	TRBJ2-3	TGTGCCAGCAGCAAAGCGGGACTAAAAACCGATACGCAGTATTTT	CASSKAGLKTDTQYF
TRBD1	TRBV12-3/TRBV12-4	few	TRBJ1-2	TGTGCCAGCAGTTACCGGGACAGGGATGGCTACACCTTC	CASSYRDRDGYTF